This is a list of T cell receptor beta chains from one sample in a study of blood T cell repertoires in COVID-19. Here immunoSEQ multiplex PCR was the method, and the copy in TCRdb shows in-frame clones only, minus some. Among 430,000 or so clones listed, approximately 90% were seen once. The sample consisted of peripheral blood. The receptor source for this set is a man in his late teens or twenties with COVID-19, enrolled during active disease. Both conserved end residues are part of each CDR3. The D gene is left open where the match is weak. Rows give clone size only sometimes, using once, few, many, or a class for an expanded clone.

clone_size cdr3_length d_call j_call v_call cdr3_nt cdr3_aa
- 12 - TRBJ2-3 TRBV10-2 TGCGCCAGCAGCCTGGCCACAGATACGCAGTATTTT CASSLATDTQYF
once 15 - TRBJ1-4 TRBV4-1 TGCGCCAGCAGCCCGCTGGAGGGCCTTAATGAAAAACTGTTTTTT CASSPLEGLNEKLFF
once 14 - TRBJ2-1 TRBV6-5 TGTGCCAGCAGGGGTACAGGCCGTCCGGATGAGCAGTTCTTC CASRGTGRPDEQFF
- 16 - TRBJ1-6 TRBV5-1 TGCGCCAGCAGCTTCGTCGCGATCTCCTATAATTCACCCCTCCACTTT CASSFVAISYNSPLHF
- 15 - TRBJ2-7 TRBV10-3 TGTGCCATCAGTGAACGGACAGAGGGTTCCTACGAGCAGTACTTC CAISERTEGSYEQYF
once 15 - TRBJ1-4 TRBV9 TGTGCCAGCAGCGTAGGCACCGGGATTAATGAAAAACTGTTTTTT CASSVGTGINEKLFF
- 12 - TRBJ2-7 TRBV5-6 TGTGCCAGCAGCTTGGAGCACTACGAGCAGTACTTC CASSLEHYEQYF
- 14 - TRBJ1-1 TRBV24-1 TGTGCCACCAGTGACGGGGGGCCCCTGCCTGAAGCTTTCTTT CATSDGGPLPEAFF
- 16 - TRBJ2-7 TRBV19 TGTGCCAGTAGTGCCTTGGGGTCGACTACTTCCTACGAGCAGTACTTC CASSALGSTTSYEQYF
- 15 TRBD2 TRBJ2-5 TRBV7-8 TGTGCCAGCAGCCCAGCGGGAGGTCAACAAGAGACCCAGTACTTC CASSPAGGQQETQYF
- 14 TRBD2 TRBJ2-1 TRBV7-3 TGTGCCAGCAGCTTAGGTCTAGCGGACAATGAGCAGTTCTTC CASSLGLADNEQFF
- 13 - TRBJ2-5 TRBV15 TGTGCCACCAGCAGAGCCGGTCTAGAGACCCAGTACTTC CATSRAGLETQYF
- 14 TRBD1 TRBJ1-2 TRBV27 TGTGCCAGCAGTTCCGGGACAGGGGTTCACGGCTACACCTTC CASSSGTGVHGYTF
- 16 - TRBJ2-3 TRBV5-1 TGCGCCAGCAGCGGCGGGCGGGACCTACCCACAGATACGCAGTATTTT CASSGGRDLPTDTQYF
- 15 TRBD1 TRBJ2-7 TRBV5-5 TGTGCCAGCAGCACCCCTGACAGGGGGTCCTACGAGCAGTACTTC CASSTPDRGSYEQYF
- 14 - TRBJ2-7 TRBV7-2 TGTGCCAGCAGCCTCAACCCAGGGGCCTACGAGCAGTACTTC CASSLNPGAYEQYF
- 16 - TRBJ1-5 TRBV29-1 TGCAGCGTCGTTGAAGGGCGGCAGGGCGGCAATCAGCCCCAGCATTTT CSVVEGRQGGNQPQHF
- 14 TRBD2 TRBJ2-1 TRBV5-1 TGCGCCAGCAGTAGGACTAGCGGGGGAAATGAGCAGTTCTTC CASSRTSGGNEQFF
- 15 TRBD1 TRBJ2-5 TRBV5-1 TGCGCCAGCAGCTTGCAGGGACAGGTCCAAGAGACCCAGTACTTC CASSLQGQVQETQYF
- 13 - TRBJ2-2 TRBV6-5 TGTGCCAGCAGACCACTAGCTACCGGGGAGCTGTTTTTT CASRPLATGELFF
- 13 - TRBJ1-2 TRBV4-1 TGCGCCAGCAATTCCGGCAGGGGTCGGGGCTACACCTTC CASNSGRGRGYTF
- 15 - TRBJ2-3 TRBV2 TGTGCCAGCAGTGAAGACAGAACTAGCACAGATACGCAGTATTTT CASSEDRTSTDTQYF
- 15 TRBD1 TRBJ1-4 TRBV5-1 TGCGCCAGCAGAGCGACAGGGGTAGCTAATGAAAAACTGTTTTTT CASRATGVANEKLFF
few 16 TRBD2 TRBJ2-1 TRBV29-1 TGCAGCGTCCGGACTAGCGGGGACAGCTCCTACAATGAGCAGTTCTTC CSVRTSGDSSYNEQFF
- 15 - TRBJ1-5 TRBV7-2 TGTGCCAGCAGCTTTCGGCAGGGGATGTGGCAGCCCCAGCATTTT CASSFRQGMWQPQHF
- 13 - TRBJ2-3 TRBV18 TGTGCCAGCTCACCAGTTCAGTCAGATACGCAGTATTTT CASSPVQSDTQYF